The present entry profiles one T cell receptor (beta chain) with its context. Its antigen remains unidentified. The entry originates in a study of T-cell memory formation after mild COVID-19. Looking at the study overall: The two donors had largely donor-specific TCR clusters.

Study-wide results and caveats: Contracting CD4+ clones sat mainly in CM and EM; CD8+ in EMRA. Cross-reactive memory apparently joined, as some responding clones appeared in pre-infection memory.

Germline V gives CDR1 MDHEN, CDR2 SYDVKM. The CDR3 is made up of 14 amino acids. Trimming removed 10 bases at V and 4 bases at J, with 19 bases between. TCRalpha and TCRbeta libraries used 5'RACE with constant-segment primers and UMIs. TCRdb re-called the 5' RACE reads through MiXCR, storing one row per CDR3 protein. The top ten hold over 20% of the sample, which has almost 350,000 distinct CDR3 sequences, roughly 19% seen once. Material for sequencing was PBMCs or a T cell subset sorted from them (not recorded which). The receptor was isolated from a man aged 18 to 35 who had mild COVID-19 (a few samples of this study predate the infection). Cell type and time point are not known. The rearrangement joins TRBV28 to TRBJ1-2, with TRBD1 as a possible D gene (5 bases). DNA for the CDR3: TGTGCCACCACCCCCTGGTCAGGGCCCTATGGCTACACCTTC. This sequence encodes CATTPWSGPYGYTF.